The entry that follows covers one TCR beta chain sequence. An input of about 0.45 to 1 ug of RNA was subjected to reverse transcription using random hexamers. Each CDR3 protein is one row after TCRdb ran MiXCR on the immunoSEQ multiplex PCR reads. The sample shows 73,000 or so distinct CDR3 sequences, approximately 94% of them seen only once. This entry is derived from a study of CD8 T cells in Susac syndrome. Germline V lookup: CDR1 LNHDA, CDR2 SQIVND (reference sequence). This CDR3 comprises 16 residues. Deletions cut 0 bases from V and 1 base from J, with 12 bases between. The sequence was obtained from a human donor with multiple sclerosis. The chain has TRBV19 and TRBJ1-1; possible D gene TRBD1, 5 bases. The sequenced sample was CD8+ T cells from PBMCs. Here the CDR3 DNA reads TGTGCCAGTAGTATAGATCCGCGGGGGTCGAACACTGAAGCTTTCTTT. Its protein is CASSIDPRGSNTEAFF. Full variable domain (rest looked up from reference TRBV19 and TRBJ1-1): DGGITQSPKYLFRKEGQNVTLSCEQNLNHDAMYWYRQDPGQGLRLIYYSQIVNDFQKGDIAEGYSVSREKKESFPLTVTSAQKNPTAFYLCASSIDPRGSNTEAFFGQGTRLTVV.